The TCR beta chain under discussion was sequenced for a study of T cell responses to AZD1222 COVID-19 vaccine. Study-wide findings and caveats: No day 14 peak samples; only post-peak repertoires were characterized.

Assay: immunoSEQ multiplex PCR; the TCRdb copy retains only in-frame clones and omits some. The table includes 100,000 to 150,000 clones, over 75% detected once. As concerns this clone: Its specificity is not known.

The TCR was taken from an adult in good health. Specimen: peripheral blood, collected on day 0 of AZD1222 vaccination.

The CDR3 spells CASSEGGRGYTF. The CDR3 bases are TGTGCCAGCAGTGAGGGGGGAAGGGGCTACACCTTC. The chain couples TRBV2 to TRBJ1-2, with D maybe TRBD1 (5 bases). V gave up 3 bases and J gave up 8 bases, with 10 bases separating them. Germline assignment: CDR1 SNHLY and CDR2 FYNNEI. This CDR3 contains 12 residues.